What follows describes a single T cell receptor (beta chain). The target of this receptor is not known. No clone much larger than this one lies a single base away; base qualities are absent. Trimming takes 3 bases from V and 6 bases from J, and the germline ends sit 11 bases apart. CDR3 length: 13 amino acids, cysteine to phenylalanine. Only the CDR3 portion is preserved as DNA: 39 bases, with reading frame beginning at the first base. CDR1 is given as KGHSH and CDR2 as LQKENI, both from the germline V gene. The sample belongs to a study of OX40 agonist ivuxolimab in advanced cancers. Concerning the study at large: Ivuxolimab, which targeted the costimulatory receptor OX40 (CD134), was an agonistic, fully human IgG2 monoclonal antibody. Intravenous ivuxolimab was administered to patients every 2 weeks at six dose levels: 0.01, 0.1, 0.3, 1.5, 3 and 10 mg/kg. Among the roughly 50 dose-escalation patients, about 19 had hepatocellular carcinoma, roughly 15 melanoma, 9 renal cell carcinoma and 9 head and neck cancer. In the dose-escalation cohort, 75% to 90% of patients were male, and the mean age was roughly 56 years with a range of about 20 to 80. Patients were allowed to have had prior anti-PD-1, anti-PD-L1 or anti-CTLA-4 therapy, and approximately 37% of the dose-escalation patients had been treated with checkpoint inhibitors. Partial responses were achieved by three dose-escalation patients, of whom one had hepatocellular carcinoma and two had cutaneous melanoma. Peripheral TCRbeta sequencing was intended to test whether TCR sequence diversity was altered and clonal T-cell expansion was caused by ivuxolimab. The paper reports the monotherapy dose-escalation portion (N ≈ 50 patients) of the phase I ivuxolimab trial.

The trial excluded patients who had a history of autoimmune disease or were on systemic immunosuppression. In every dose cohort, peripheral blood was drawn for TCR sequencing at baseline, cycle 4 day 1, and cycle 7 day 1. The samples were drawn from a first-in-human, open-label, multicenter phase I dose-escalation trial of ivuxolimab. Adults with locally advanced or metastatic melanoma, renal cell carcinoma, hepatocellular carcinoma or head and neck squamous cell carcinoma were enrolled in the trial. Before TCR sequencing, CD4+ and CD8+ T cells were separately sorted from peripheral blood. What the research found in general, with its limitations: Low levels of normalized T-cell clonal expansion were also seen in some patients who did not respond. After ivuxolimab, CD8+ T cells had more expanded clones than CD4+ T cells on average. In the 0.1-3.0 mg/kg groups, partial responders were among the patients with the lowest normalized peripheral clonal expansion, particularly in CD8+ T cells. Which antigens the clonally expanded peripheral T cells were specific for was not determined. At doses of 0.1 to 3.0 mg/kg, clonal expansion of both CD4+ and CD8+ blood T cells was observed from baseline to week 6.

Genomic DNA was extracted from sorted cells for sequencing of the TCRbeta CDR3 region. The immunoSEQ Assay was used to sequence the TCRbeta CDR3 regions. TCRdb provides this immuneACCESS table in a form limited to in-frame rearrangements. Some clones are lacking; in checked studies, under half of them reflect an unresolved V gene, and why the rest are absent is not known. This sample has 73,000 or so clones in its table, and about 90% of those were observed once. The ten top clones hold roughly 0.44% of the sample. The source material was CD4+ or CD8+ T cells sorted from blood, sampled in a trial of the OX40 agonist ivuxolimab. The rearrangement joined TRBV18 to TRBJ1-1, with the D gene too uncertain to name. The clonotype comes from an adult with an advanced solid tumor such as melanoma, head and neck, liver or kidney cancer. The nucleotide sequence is TGTGCCAGCTCACCCGCTGACGGATCTGAAGCTTTCTTT. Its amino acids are CASSPADGSEAFF.